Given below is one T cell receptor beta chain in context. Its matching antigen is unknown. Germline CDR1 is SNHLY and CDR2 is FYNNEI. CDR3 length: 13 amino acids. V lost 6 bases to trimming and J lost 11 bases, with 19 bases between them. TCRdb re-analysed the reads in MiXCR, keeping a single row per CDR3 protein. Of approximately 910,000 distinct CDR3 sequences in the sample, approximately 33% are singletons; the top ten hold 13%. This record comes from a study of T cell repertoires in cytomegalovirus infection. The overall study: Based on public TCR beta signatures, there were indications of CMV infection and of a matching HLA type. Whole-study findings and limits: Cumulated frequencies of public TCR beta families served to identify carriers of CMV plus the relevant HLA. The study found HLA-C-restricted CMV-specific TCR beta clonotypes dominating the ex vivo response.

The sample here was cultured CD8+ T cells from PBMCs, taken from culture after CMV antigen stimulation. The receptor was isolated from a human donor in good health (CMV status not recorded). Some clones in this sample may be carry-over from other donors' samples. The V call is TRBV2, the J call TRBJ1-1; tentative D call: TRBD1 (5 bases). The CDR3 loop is CASRGRGTPQAFF. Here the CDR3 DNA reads TGTGCCAGCAGGGGACGCGGAACTCCCCAGGCTTTCTTT.